These 2 T cell receptor beta chains share one sample of origin, sequenced in a study of OX40 agonist ivuxolimab in advanced cancers. Here immunoSEQ multiplex PCR was the method, and the copy in TCRdb shows in-frame clones only, minus some. The sample lists more than 65,000 clones; around 89% were seen once. The sequencing here drew on CD4+ or CD8+ T cells sorted from blood, taken in a trial of the OX40 agonist ivuxolimab. The receptors were gathered from an adult with an advanced solid tumor such as melanoma, head and neck, liver or kidney cancer.

V is TRBV5-4 and J is TRBJ2-3; D possibly corresponds to TRBD2 (7 bases). This CDR3 is 15 amino acids long. The ends were cut back, 4 bases at V and 1 base at J, with 13 bases in the middle. The germline V gene encodes CDR1 SGHNT and CDR2 YYREEE (reference sequence). The CDR3 DNA reads TGTGCCAGCAGCCCCCGGGGGGCGGGCACAGATACGCAGTATTTT. Its protein product is CASSPRGAGTDTQYF.

The V gene is TRBV2, the J gene TRBJ2-1, with unresolved D. Germline lookup yields CDR1 SNHLY and CDR2 FYNNEI. The CDR3 spans 15 residues. V was shortened by 0 bases and J by 7 bases, with 13 bases between the two germline ends. DNA for the CDR3: TGTGCCAGCAGTGAAGCTGGGCGCGCGCCGAATGAGCAGTTCTTC. Protein: CASSEAGRAPNEQFF.